This T cell receptor beta chain appears in the sequencing data of a study of blood T cell repertoires in COVID-19. About the research overall: Italy, Spain and the United States were the sources of the convalescent and acute COVID-19 samples.

Germline assignment: CDR1 MNHEY and CDR2 SMNVEV (reference sequence). CDR3 length equals 16 residues. The J segment lost 4 bases and the V segment lost 4 bases, leaving 9 bases of the junction unmatched. In the original processing: Reference gene primer amplification gave nucleated cell count estimates. Produced via immunoSEQ multiplex PCR; TCRdb's table is partial and in-frame only. That table gives V, J and clone size, and the DNA gave D and trimming. The top ten clones hold 2.3% of a sample with about 150,000 clones, about nine tenths of them seen once. The chain carries TRBV27 and TRBJ2-7; 11 nucleotides agree with TRBD2. The receptor comes from a human donor in a cohort sampled during active COVID-19. Sequencing was performed on peripheral blood. As DNA, the CDR3 is TGTGCCAGCAGTTCTCTTCTAGCGGGGGGCTTTTACGAGCAGTACTTC. It encodes CASSSLLAGGFYEQYF.